Below, 5 T cell receptor beta chains from the same sample are listed, as sequenced in a study of blood T cell repertoires in COVID-19. Sequencing used immunoSEQ multiplex PCR; TCRdb keeps in-frame clones, though not all of them. The sample records some 400,000 clones, about 87% being singletons. Sequencing used peripheral blood. The receptors originated from a woman in her sixties with COVID-19, enrolled during active disease.

The V and J genes are TRBV21-1 and TRBJ1-6. TRBV21-1 is given as a pseudogene. The CDR3 loop spans 17 amino acids. The CDR3 DNA reads as TGTGCCAGCAGCAAAGTCGGGGTACAGATACAACAATCACCCCTCCACTTT. Translation: CASSKVGVQIQQSPLHF.

CDR3 nucleotides: TGTGCCAGTAGTCCCAGTGGGGGGGAAGCGAACACTGAAGCTTTCTTT. Translating gives CASSPSGGEANTEAFF. The rearrangement uses TRBV19 and TRBJ1-1, with TRBD1 as a possible D gene (5 bases). CDR1 and CDR2 (germline): LNHDA, SQIVND (reference sequence). The V end lost 5 bases, the J end lost 1 base, and 17 bases lay between the germline ends. CDR3 length: 16 residues.

This rearrangement joins TRBV6-5 to TRBJ1-2; the D is unclear. CDR1 is MNHEY, CDR2 SVGAGI, per germline. Trimming left V 7 bases short and J 7 bases short, with 13 bases between. The CDR3 is 12 amino acids. CDR3 DNA sequence: TGTGCCAGCAAGCGCGATACCGGTGGCTACACCTTC. Protein product: CASKRDTGGYTF.

The CDR3 DNA sequence: TGTGCCAGTAGTACGGACAGTAACACTGAAGCTTTCTTT. It is translated as CASSTDSNTEAFF. The gene calls are TRBV19 and TRBJ1-1, with D perhaps TRBD1 (6 bases). The CDR3 is made up of 13 amino acids. CDR1 is LNHDA and CDR2 is SQIVND in the germline V gene (reference sequence). V lost 4 bases to trimming and J lost 2 bases, with 8 bases between them.

This clone was observed a single time. The chain joins TRBV4-2 to TRBJ2-1, with D possibly being TRBD2 (5 bases). This CDR3 spans 17 amino acids. CDR1 and CDR2 (germline): LGHNA, YNFKEQ. Trimming removed 1 base at V and 6 bases at J, with 19 bases between. CDR3 DNA: TGTGCCAGCAGCCAAGGGACTTTGAGGGATAACGGCAATGAGCAGTTCTTC. Protein product: CASSQGTLRDNGNEQFF.